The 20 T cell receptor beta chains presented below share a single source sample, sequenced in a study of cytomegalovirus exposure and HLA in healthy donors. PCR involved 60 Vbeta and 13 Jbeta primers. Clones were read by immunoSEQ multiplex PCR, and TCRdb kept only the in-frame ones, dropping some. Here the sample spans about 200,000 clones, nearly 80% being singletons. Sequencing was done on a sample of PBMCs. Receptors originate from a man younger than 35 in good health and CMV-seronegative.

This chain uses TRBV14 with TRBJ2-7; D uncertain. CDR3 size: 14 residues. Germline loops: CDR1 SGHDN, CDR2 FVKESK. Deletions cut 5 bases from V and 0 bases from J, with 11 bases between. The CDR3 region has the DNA TGTGCCAGCAGCGTACATAGGAGCTCCTACGAGCAGTACTTC. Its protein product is CASSVHRSSYEQYF.

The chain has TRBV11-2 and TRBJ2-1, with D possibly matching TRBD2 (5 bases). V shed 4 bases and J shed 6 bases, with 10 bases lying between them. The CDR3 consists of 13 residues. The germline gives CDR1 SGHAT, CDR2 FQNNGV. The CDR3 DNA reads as TGTGCCAGCAGCTATACTAGTTTCAATGAGCAGTTCTTC. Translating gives CASSYTSFNEQFF.

Here the CDR3 DNA reads TGCAGCGTTAGCGGGAGTAACTCCTACGAGCAGTACTTC. It translates to CSVSGSNSYEQYF. The gene calls are TRBV29-1 and TRBJ2-7, with TRBD2 identical over 8 bases. CDR1 and CDR2 (germline): SQVTM, ANQGSEA. The CDR3 length is 13 residues. J was trimmed by 0 bases and V by 5 bases; bases with no gene match: 3.

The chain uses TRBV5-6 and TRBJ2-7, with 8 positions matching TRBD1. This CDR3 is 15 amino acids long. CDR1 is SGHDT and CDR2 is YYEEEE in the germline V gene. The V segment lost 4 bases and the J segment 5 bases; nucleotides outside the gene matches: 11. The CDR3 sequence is CASSQRGTGLNEQYF. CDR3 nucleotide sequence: TGTGCCAGCAGCCAACGAGGGACAGGCTTAAACGAGCAGTACTTC. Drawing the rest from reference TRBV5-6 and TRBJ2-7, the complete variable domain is DAGVTQSPTHLIKTRGQQVTLRCSPKSGHDTVSWYQQALGQGPQFIFQYYEEEERQRGNFPDRFSGHQFPNYSSELNVNALLLGDSALYLCASSQRGTGLNEQYFGPGTRLTVT.

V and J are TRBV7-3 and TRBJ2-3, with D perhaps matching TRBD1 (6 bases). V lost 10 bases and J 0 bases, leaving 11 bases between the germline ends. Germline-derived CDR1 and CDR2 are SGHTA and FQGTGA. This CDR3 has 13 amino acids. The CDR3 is CATSDSSTDTQYF. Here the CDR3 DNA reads TGTGCCACCTCGGACAGTAGCACAGATACGCAGTATTTT. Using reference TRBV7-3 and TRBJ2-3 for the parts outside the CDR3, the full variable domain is GAGVSQTPSNKVTEKGKYVELRCDPISGHTALYWYRQSLGQGPEFLIYFQGTGAADDSGLPNDRFFAVRPEGSVSTLKIQRTERGDSAVYLCATSDSSTDTQYFGPGTRLTVL.

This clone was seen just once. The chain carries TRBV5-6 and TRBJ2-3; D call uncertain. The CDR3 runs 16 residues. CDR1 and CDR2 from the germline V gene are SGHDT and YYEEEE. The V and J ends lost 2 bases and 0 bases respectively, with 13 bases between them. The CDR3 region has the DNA TGTGCCAGCAGCTTCCGACACCAACATAGCACAGATACGCAGTATTTT. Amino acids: CASSFRHQHSTDTQYF.

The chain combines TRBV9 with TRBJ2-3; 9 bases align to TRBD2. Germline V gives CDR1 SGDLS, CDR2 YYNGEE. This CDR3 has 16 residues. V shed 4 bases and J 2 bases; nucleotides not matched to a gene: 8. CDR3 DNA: TGTGCCAGCAGCCTTCATATAGCGGGAGCCACAGATACGCAGTATTTT. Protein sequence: CASSLHIAGATDTQYF.

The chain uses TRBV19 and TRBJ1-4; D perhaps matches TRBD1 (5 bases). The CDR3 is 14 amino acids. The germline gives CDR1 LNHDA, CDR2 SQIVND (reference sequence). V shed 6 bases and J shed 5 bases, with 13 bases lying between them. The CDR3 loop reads CASRRPGSNEKLFF. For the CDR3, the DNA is TGTGCCAGTAGAAGGCCAGGGTCGAATGAAAAACTGTTTTTT.

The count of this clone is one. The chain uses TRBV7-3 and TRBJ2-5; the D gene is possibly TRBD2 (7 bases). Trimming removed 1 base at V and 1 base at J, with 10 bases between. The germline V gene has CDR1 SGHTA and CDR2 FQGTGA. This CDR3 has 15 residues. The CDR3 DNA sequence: TGTGCCAGCAGCTTAAACGGGGGGCCCCAAGAGACCCAGTACTTC. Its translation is CASSLNGGPQETQYF.

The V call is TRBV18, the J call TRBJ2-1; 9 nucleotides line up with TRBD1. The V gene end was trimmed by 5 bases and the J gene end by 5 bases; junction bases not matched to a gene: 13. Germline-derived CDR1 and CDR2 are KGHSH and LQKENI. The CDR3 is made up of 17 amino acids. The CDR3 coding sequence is TGTGCCAGCTCAGCCACAGGACCGGGACAGGGCAACAATGAGCAGTTCTTC. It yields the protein CASSATGPGQGNNEQFF.

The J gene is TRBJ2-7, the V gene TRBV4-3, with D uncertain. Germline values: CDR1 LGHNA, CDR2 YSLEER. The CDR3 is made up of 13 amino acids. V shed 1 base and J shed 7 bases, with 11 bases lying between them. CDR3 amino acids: CASSQVSEEEQYF. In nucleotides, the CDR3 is TGCGCCAGCAGCCAAGTTTCAGAGGAAGAGCAGTACTTC.

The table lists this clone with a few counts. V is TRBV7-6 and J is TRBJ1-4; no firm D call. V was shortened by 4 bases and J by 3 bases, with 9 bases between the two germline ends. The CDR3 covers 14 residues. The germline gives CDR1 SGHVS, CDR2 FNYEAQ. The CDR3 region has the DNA TGTGCCAGCAGCTCACAGTCTTCTAATGAAAAACTGTTTTTT. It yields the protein CASSSQSSNEKLFF. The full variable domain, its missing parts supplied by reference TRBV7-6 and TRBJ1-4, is GAGVSQSPRYKVTKRGQDVALRCDPISGHVSLYWYRQALGQGPEFLTYFNYEAQQDKSGLPNDRFSAERPEGSISTLTIQRTEQRDSAMYRCASSSQSSNEKLFFGSGTQLSVL.

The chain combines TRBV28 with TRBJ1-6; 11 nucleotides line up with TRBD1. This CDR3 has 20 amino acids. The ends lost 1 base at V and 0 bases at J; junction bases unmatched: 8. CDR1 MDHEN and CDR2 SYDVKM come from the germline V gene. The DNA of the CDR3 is TGTGCCAGCAGTTTATCCCGGGACAGGGGGTGGAGCTCCTATAATTCACCCCTCCACTTT. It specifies CASSLSRDRGWSSYNSPLHF. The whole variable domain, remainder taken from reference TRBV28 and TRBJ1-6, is DVKVTQSSRYLVKRTGEKVFLECVQDMDHENMFWYRQDPGLGLRLIYFSYDVKMKEKGDIPEGYSVSREKKERFSLILESASTNQTSMYLCASSLSRDRGWSSYNSPLHFGNGTRLTVT.

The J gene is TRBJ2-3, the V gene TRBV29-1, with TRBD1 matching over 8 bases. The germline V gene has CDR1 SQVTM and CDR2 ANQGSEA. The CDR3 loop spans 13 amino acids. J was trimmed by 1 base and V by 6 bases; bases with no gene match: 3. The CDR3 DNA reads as TGCAGCGTCCCAGGGGGCGGCACAGATACGCAGTATTTT. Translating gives CSVPGGGTDTQYF.

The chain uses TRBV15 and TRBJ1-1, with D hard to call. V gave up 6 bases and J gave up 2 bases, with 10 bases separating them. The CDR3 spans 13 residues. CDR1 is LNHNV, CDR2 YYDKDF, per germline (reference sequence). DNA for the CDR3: TGTGCCACCAGGACCGGGAGAAACACTGAAGCTTTCTTT. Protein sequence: CATRTGRNTEAFF.

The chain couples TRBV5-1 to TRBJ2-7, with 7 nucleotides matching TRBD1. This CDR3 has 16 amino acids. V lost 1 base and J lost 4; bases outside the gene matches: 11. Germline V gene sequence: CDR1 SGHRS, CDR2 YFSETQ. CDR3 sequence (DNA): TGCGCCAGCAGCTTGACTATGGACAGGCGTAATTACGAGCAGTACTTC. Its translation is CASSLTMDRRNYEQYF.

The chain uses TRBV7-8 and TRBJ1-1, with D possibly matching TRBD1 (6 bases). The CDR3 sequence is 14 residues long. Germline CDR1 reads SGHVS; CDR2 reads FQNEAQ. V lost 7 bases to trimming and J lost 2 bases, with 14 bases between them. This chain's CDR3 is CASKMTGRNTEAFF. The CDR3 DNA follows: TGTGCCAGCAAAATGACAGGCCGCAACACTGAAGCTTTCTTT. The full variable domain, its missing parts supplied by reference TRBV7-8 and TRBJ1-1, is GAGVSQSPRYKVAKRGQDVALRCDPISGHVSLFWYQQALGQGPEFLTYFQNEAQLDKSGLPSDRFFAERPEGSVSTLKIQRTQQEDSAVYLCASKMTGRNTEAFFGQGTRLTVV.

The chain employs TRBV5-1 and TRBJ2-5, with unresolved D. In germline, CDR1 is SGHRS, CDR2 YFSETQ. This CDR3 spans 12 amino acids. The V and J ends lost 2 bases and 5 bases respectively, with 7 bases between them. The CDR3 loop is CASSFGVETQYF. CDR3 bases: TGCGCCAGCAGCTTCGGAGTTGAGACCCAGTACTTC.

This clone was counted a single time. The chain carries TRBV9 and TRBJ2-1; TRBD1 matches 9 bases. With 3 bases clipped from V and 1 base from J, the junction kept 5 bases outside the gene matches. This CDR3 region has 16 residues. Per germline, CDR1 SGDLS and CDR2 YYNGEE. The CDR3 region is CASSAHRGLSYNEQFF. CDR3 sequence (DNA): TGTGCCAGCAGCGCACACAGGGGGCTATCCTACAATGAGCAGTTCTTC.

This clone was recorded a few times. The DNA for the CDR3 is TGTGCCTGGAGTAAAGGCCAGCGGGAGGAAGATACGCAGTATTTT. Translated, it gives CAWSKGQREEDTQYF. The chain has TRBV30 and TRBJ2-3, with 9 bases aligning to TRBD2. This CDR3 region has 15 residues. Trimming took 2 bases from V and 5 from J; bases not matched to a gene: 8. Germline V lookup: CDR1 GTSNPN, CDR2 SVGIG (reference sequence).